This TCR beta chain was sequenced during a study of monozygotic twins with inflammatory bowel disease. Overall study findings and caveats: Compared with healthy twins, IBD patients shared fewer clonotypes with others, especially with disease activity.

The CDR3 has 12 residues. Per the germline V gene, CDR1 is MNHEY and CDR2 is SVGAGI. TCRdb reanalyzed the 5' RACE reads, giving one entry per CDR3 protein sequence and no DNA. Found here are approximately 420,000 distinct CDR3 sequences; the top ten clones hold under 3%. Concerning this clonotype: Its matching antigen is unknown.

The chain combines TRBV6-5 with TRBJ1-6. Sequenced input: blood. The TCR sequence derives from a human donor with ulcerative colitis or Crohn's disease, or a healthy co-twin of an affected twin (not recorded which). The CDR3 sequence: CASGRRNSPLHF.